This entry lists 31 T cell receptor beta chains sequenced from one sample in a study of cytomegalovirus exposure and HLA in healthy donors. Both 60 Vbeta primers and 13 Jbeta primers went into the PCR. Data came from immunoSEQ multiplex PCR; TCRdb stores just in-frame clones and leaves some out. The table lists 170,000 or so clones, roughly 82% of them singletons. The sample consisted of PBMCs. All receptors come from a woman aged 25 to 39 in good health and CMV-seronegative.

The chain joins TRBV28 to TRBJ1-1; the D gene is possibly TRBD1 (6 bases). The germline CDR1 and CDR2 sequences are MDHEN and SYDVKM. The CDR3 runs to 15 residues. With 5 bases removed from V and 0 bases from J, the gap between germline ends came to 13 bases. The CDR3 is CASSPEQGLNTEAFF. The CDR3 bases are TGTGCCAGCAGTCCTGAACAGGGTTTGAACACTGAAGCTTTCTTT.

The rearrangement uses TRBV7-3 and TRBJ2-7; D gene unclear. The CDR3 consists of 15 residues. V lost 3 bases, J lost 0 bases, and 12 bases lay in between. CDR1 SGHTA and CDR2 FQGTGA come from the germline V gene. This chain's CDR3 is CASSFQDGSSYEQYF. DNA of the CDR3: TGTGCCAGCAGCTTCCAAGACGGGTCCTCCTACGAGCAGTACTTC. The full variable domain, its missing parts supplied by reference TRBV7-3 and TRBJ2-7, is GAGVSQTPSNKVTEKGKYVELRCDPISGHTALYWYRQSLGQGPEFLIYFQGTGAADDSGLPNDRFFAVRPEGSVSTLKIQRTERGDSAVYLCASSFQDGSSYEQYFGPGTRLTVT.

V gene TRBV4-2 combines with J gene TRBJ2-1, with TRBD2 as a possible D gene (7 bases). Deletions cut 1 base from V and 8 bases from J, with 12 bases between. In germline, CDR1 is LGHNA, CDR2 YNFKEQ. The CDR3 has 14 amino acids. CDR3 sequence: CASSQGTGRDEQFF. The CDR3 DNA reads TGTGCCAGCAGCCAAGGTACAGGGAGGGATGAGCAGTTCTTC.

The J gene is TRBJ1-3, the V gene TRBV30; D gene ambiguous. V lost 0 bases to trimming and J lost 7 bases, with 7 bases between them. This CDR3 is built from 12 residues. Germline assignment: CDR1 GTSNPN and CDR2 SVGIG (reference sequence). CDR3 nucleotides: TGTGCCTGGAGTGTAGCCGGGAACACCATATATTTT. Translating gives CAWSVAGNTIYF.

The gene calls are TRBV10-3 and TRBJ1-5; D remains ambiguous. The CDR3 extends over 13 amino acids. CDR1 is ENHRY and CDR2 is SYGVKD in the germline V gene. V shed 3 bases and J shed 6 bases, with 9 bases lying between them. The CDR3 DNA reads TGTGCCATCAGTGACCCTAAGAGTCAGCCCCAGCATTTT. Translating gives CAISDPKSQPQHF.

The V call is TRBV11-2, the J call TRBJ1-2; unclear D gene. The V and J ends lost 2 bases and 0 bases respectively, with 13 bases between them. The CDR3 spans 16 residues. Germline V gene sequence: CDR1 SGHAT, CDR2 FQNNGV. CDR3: CASSLRRQQSNYGYTF. DNA for the CDR3: TGTGCCAGCAGCTTAAGGAGGCAGCAGTCTAACTATGGCTACACCTTC.

The rearrangement uses TRBV5-1 and TRBJ2-1; TRBD1 matches at 11 bases. This CDR3 is built from 13 residues. V was pared by 8 bases and J by 6 bases, with 4 bases of the junction left unmatched. CDR1 and CDR2 (germline): SGHRS, YFSETQ. CDR3 nucleotides: TGCGCCAGTAGGGGGACAGGGGGCAATGAGCAGTTCTTC. Its translation is CASRGTGGNEQFF.

The V and J genes are TRBV15 and TRBJ1-2; D might be TRBD1 (5 bases). V lost 0 bases, J lost 5 bases, and 16 bases lay in between. The germline gives CDR1 LNHNV, CDR2 YYDKDF (reference sequence). There are 16 residues in the CDR3. The chain's CDR3 is CATSRDSGTAEYGYTF. In DNA, the CDR3 is TGTGCCACCAGCAGAGATTCCGGGACTGCGGAATATGGCTACACCTTC.

V gene TRBV28 combines with J gene TRBJ2-1; 9 positions match TRBD2. After removal of 6 bases from V and 3 bases from J, the junction contained 9 bases not matched to a gene. This CDR3 is built from 16 residues. Germline V CDR1 and CDR2: MDHEN, SYDVKM. For the CDR3, the DNA is TGTGCCAGCAGGCTAGACGCGGGAGGGTTCTACAATGAGCAGTTCTTC. Its protein is CASRLDAGGFYNEQFF.

The chain has TRBV11-2 and TRBJ2-7, with 13 positions matching TRBD2. In germline, CDR1 is SGHAT, CDR2 FQNNGV. This CDR3 comprises 14 residues. With 8 bases clipped from V and 4 bases from J, the junction kept 5 bases outside the gene matches. CDR3 region: CASVRTSGSYEQYF. The CDR3 nucleotides read TGTGCCAGCGTCCGGACTAGCGGGAGTTACGAGCAGTACTTC.

This sequence joins TRBV27 and TRBJ2-7, with D tentatively TRBD2 (6 bases). V gave up 4 bases and J gave up 3 bases, with 25 bases separating them. This CDR3 has 18 amino acids. Germline lookup yields CDR1 MNHEY and CDR2 SMNVEV (reference sequence). The CDR3 DNA reads TGTGCCAGCAGTTCGCCTCACCTAAGCGGGTGGGTTTTCTACGAGCAGTACTTC. Amino acids: CASSSPHLSGWVFYEQYF.

J is TRBJ2-7 and V is TRBV28; possibly TRBD2 for D (6 bases). Per germline, CDR1 MDHEN and CDR2 SYDVKM. V was shortened by 6 bases and J by 9 bases, with 15 bases between the two germline ends. This CDR3 contains 12 residues. CDR3 amino acids: CASSLLREVQYF. In nucleotides, the CDR3 is TGTGCCAGCAGCTTACTTAGGGAGGTGCAGTACTTC.

CDR3 nucleotides: TGTGCCAGCAGCCCAGCGGGGGGCCCCTACGGGGAGCAGTTCTTC. This sequence encodes CASSPAGGPYGEQFF. The chain uses TRBV6-1 and TRBJ2-1; 9 positions agree with TRBD2. The J segment lost 10 bases and the V segment lost 6 bases, leaving 13 bases of the junction unmatched. The CDR3 covers 15 residues. Germline V gene sequence: CDR1 MNHNS, CDR2 SASEGT.

The V and J genes are TRBV2 and TRBJ1-5; perhaps TRBD1 as D (6 bases). Trimming took off 6 bases at V and 3 bases at J, with 9 bases between the two ends. From germline, CDR1 is SNHLY and CDR2 FYNNEI. This CDR3 region has 13 residues. CDR3 sequence reads: CASRGQLNQPQHF. The CDR3 nucleotides read TGTGCCAGCAGAGGACAGCTCAATCAGCCCCAGCATTTT.

This clone was found once. The J gene is TRBJ1-6, the V gene TRBV5-1, with D unresolved. The germline V gene encodes CDR1 SGHRS and CDR2 YFSETQ. V lost 0 bases and J lost 7, with 8 bases in between. The CDR3 loop spans 14 amino acids. The CDR3 here is CASSLVEHNSPLHF. Here the CDR3 DNA reads TGCGCCAGCAGCTTGGTAGAGCACAATTCACCCCTCCACTTT.

Of note for this clone: One end of the junction fails to match germline, which may point to a read error. This sequence joins TRBV19 and TRBJ1-2; no clear D gene. The germline gives CDR1 LNHDA, CDR2 SQIVND (reference sequence). This CDR3 is 16 amino acids long. The CDR3 loop is CASILNTEFSNYGYPF. For the CDR3, the DNA is TGTGCCAGTATCCTGAATACGGAGTTTAGTAACTATGGCTACCCCTTC.

V gene TRBV7-8 combines with J gene TRBJ1-1; tentatively, D is TRBD1 (6 bases). The CDR3 has 14 amino acids. Trimming removed 3 bases from V and 0 bases from J, with 8 bases in between. Germline CDR1 and CDR2: SGHVS and FQNEAQ. For the CDR3, the DNA is TGTGCCAGCAGCTTTGGACAGATGAACACTGAAGCTTTCTTT. Its translation is CASSFGQMNTEAFF.

This clone was counted a single time. V is TRBV7-6 and J is TRBJ1-5; a weak D match, TRBD1 (6 bases). Trimming cost V 6 bases and J 4 bases, with 16 bases left between them. Germline CDR1 and CDR2: SGHVS and FNYEAQ. The CDR3 totals 15 residues. This chain's CDR3 is CASRPTVDRNQPQHF. CDR3 in DNA: TGTGCCAGCAGACCGACAGTGGACAGAAATCAGCCCCAGCATTTT.

This clone occurred once. This chain connects TRBV13 to TRBJ2-1, with D hard to call. Germline V CDR1 and CDR2: PRHDT, FYEKMQ (reference sequence). The V end lost 5 bases, the J end lost 8 bases, and 10 bases lay between the germline ends. This CDR3 is built from 12 residues. CDR3 nucleotide sequence: TGTGCCAGCAGCGTCAGGTACCATGAGCAGTTCTTC. Translating gives CASSVRYHEQFF.

The chain joins TRBV28 to TRBJ1-2; 8 nucleotides align to TRBD1. Losses at the gene ends were 6 bases for V and 5 bases for J; bases not matched to a gene: 11. Germline CDR1 MDHEN, CDR2 SYDVKM. CDR3 length equals 15 residues. CDR3 loop: CASRTGTGRIYGYTF. In nucleotides, the CDR3 is TGTGCCAGCAGAACCGGGACAGGCAGAATTTATGGCTACACCTTC.

This chain uses TRBV28 with TRBJ1-1; D is possibly TRBD1 (6 bases). V lost 6 bases and J lost 4, with 24 bases in between. Germline V gene data show CDR1 as MDHEN and CDR2 as SYDVKM. There are 17 residues in the CDR3. The CDR3 DNA sequence: TGTGCCAGCAGCCGGAACCTACAGGGACGTTGGGGCACTGAAGCTTTCTTT. It yields the protein CASSRNLQGRWGTEAFF.

The genes are TRBV19 and TRBJ1-2, with 11 bases lining up with TRBD1. CDR3 length equals 15 residues. Trimming cost V 11 bases and J 4 bases; bases outside gene matches: 12. Germline V gene data show CDR1 as LNHDA and CDR2 as SQIVND (reference sequence). CDR3 nucleotide sequence: TGTGCCGTCGGGACAGGGGGTTTAAGTAGCTATGGCTACACCTTC. Translating it yields CAVGTGGLSSYGYTF.

CDR3 in DNA: TGTGCCTGGAGTCGAACAGGGGTGAGAGAGCAGTACTTC. Translation: CAWSRTGVREQYF. The chain employs TRBV30 and TRBJ2-7, with TRBD1 matching 7 bases. CDR1 GTSNPN and CDR2 SVGIG come from the germline V gene (reference sequence). J lost 7 bases, V lost 2 bases, and 8 bases had no gene match. The CDR3 runs to 13 residues.

The V and J genes are TRBV6-5 and TRBJ1-4, with 7 positions matching TRBD1. V lost 4 bases, J lost 6 bases, and 11 bases stayed unmatched. The CDR3 totals 16 residues. CDR1 is MNHEY and CDR2 is SVGAGI in the germline V gene. CDR3 region: CASSSGTAIGHEKLFF. The DNA of the CDR3 is TGTGCCAGCAGTTCCGGGACAGCCATCGGACATGAAAAACTGTTTTTT.

The chain has TRBV5-1 and TRBJ2-5; a weak D match, TRBD2 (6 bases). Germline V lookup: CDR1 SGHRS, CDR2 YFSETQ. Trimming removed 6 bases at V and 5 bases at J, with 14 bases between. This CDR3 is built from 13 residues. The CDR3 sequence is CASTLAPGETQYF. The CDR3, as DNA: TGCGCCAGCACCCTAGCGCCGGGCGAGACCCAGTACTTC.

This rearrangement joins TRBV7-8 to TRBJ1-2; D remains ambiguous. The V end lost 1 base, the J end lost 2 bases, and 11 bases lay between the germline ends. Germline V gene lookup returns CDR1 SGHVS and CDR2 FQNEAQ. The CDR3 covers 15 residues. The CDR3 bases are TGTGCCAGCAGCTTAGATCTGGGGAGGAACTATGGCTACACCTTC. Translation: CASSLDLGRNYGYTF. Full variable domain (outside the CDR3, taken from reference TRBV7-8 and TRBJ1-2): GAGVSQSPRYKVAKRGQDVALRCDPISGHVSLFWYQQALGQGPEFLTYFQNEAQLDKSGLPSDRFFAERPEGSVSTLKIQRTQQEDSAVYLCASSLDLGRNYGYTFGSGTRLTVV.

The gene calls are TRBV27 and TRBJ1-2, with TRBD1 identical over 9 bases. This CDR3 contains 16 residues. From germline, CDR1 is MNHEY and CDR2 SMNVEV (reference sequence). Trimming took 4 bases from V and 8 from J; bases not matched to a gene: 14. The CDR3 coding sequence is TGTGCCAGCAGTTCGGACAGGGGACCCTCTTGGGAGGGCTACACCTTC. Translation gives CASSSDRGPSWEGYTF.

This chain links TRBV9 with TRBJ2-2; 14 positions agree with TRBD2. Germline CDR1 is SGDLS and CDR2 is YYNGEE. V lost 5 bases and J lost 4; bases outside the gene matches: 10. This CDR3 is 18 amino acids long. This chain's CDR3 is CASSSGLAGGPGTGELFF. CDR3 nucleotides: TGTGCCAGCAGTTCAGGACTAGCGGGAGGTCCGGGCACCGGGGAGCTGTTTTTT.

The chain carries TRBV30 and TRBJ1-1, with TRBD1 matching 8 bases. Germline values: CDR1 GTSNPN, CDR2 SVGIG (reference sequence). V dropped 1 base and J dropped 9; count of bases not matched to a gene: 10. The CDR3 consists of 14 residues. CDR3 DNA sequence: TGTGCCTGGAGTGCTCCATCGGGGACAGGCAAAGCTTTCTTT. This translates into CAWSAPSGTGKAFF.

This clone was seen a few times. V gene TRBV7-3 combines with J gene TRBJ2-1; D may be TRBD2 (6 bases). The germline CDR1 and CDR2 sequences are SGHTA and FQGTGA. V lost 5 bases and J 7 bases, leaving 21 bases between the germline ends. CDR3 length: 16 residues. CDR3 in amino acids: CASSLPGNSGVNEQFF. The CDR3 bases are TGTGCCAGCAGCCTACCGGGAAATAGCGGCGTAAATGAGCAGTTCTTC.

V and J are TRBV28 and TRBJ1-2; 8 bases line up with TRBD1. V was pared by 2 bases and J by 4 bases, with 9 bases of the junction left unmatched. Germline V gene lookup returns CDR1 MDHEN and CDR2 SYDVKM. CDR3 length equals 16 residues. The CDR3 nucleotides read TGTGCCAGCAGTTTAATCCTGGACAGGGCGACCTATGGCTACACCTTC. Amino acid sequence: CASSLILDRATYGYTF.